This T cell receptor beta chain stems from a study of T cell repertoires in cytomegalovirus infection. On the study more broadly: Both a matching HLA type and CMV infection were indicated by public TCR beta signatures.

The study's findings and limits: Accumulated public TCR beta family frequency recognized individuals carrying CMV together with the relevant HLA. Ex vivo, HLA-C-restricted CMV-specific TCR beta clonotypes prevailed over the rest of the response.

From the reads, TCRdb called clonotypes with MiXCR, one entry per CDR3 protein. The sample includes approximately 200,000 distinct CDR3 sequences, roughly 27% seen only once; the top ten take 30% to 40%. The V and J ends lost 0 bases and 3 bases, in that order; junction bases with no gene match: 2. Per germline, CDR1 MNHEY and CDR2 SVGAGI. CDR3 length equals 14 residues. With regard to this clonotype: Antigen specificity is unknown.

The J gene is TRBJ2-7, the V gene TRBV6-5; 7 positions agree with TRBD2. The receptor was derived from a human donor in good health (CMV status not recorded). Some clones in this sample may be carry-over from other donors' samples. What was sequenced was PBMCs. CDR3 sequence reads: CASSYSGGFYEQYF. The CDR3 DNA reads TGTGCCAGCAGTTACTCGGGGGGGTTCTACGAGCAGTACTTC.